Listed here are 7 T cell receptor beta chains from one sample, sequenced in a study of T cell repertoires in cytomegalovirus infection. No antigens are known for them. Each CDR3 protein gets one entry after TCRdb re-called the reads with MiXCR. Among hundreds of thousands of distinct CDR3 sequences listed, about 42% were seen once. The sample here was cultured PBMCs, taken from culture after CMV antigen stimulation. These TCRs come from a human donor in good health (CMV status not recorded). Some clones in this sample may be carry-over from other donors' samples.

This rearrangement joins TRBV28 to TRBJ1-5; the match to TRBD1 covers 7 bases. Trimming at V came to 5 bases and at J to 6 bases, leaving 10 bases not matched to a gene. This CDR3 is built from 15 residues. CDR1 is MDHEN, CDR2 SYDVKM, per germline. CDR3: CASSGRTGRSQPQHF. Here the CDR3 DNA reads TGTGCCAGCAGTGGACGGACAGGTCGGAGTCAGCCCCAGCATTTT.

This chain connects TRBV4-1 to TRBJ2-3; no definite D call. This CDR3 is built from 16 residues. V shed 0 bases and J shed 2 bases, with 12 bases lying between them. Germline V gene lookup returns CDR1 MGHRA and CDR2 YSYEKL. The CDR3: CASSQEETADTDTQYF. CDR3 sequence (DNA): TGCGCCAGCAGCCAAGAGGAGACTGCTGACACAGATACGCAGTATTTT.

V gene TRBV27 combines with J gene TRBJ2-7; the match to TRBD1 covers 7 bases. Trimming cost V 6 bases and J 2 bases; bases outside gene matches: 7. Per the germline V gene, CDR1 is MNHEY and CDR2 is SMNVEV (reference sequence). CDR3 size: 14 residues. In DNA form, the CDR3 reads TGTGCCAGCAGCCAAGGGGGCAGTACCTACGAGCAGTACTTC. Its protein product is CASSQGGSTYEQYF.

This clonotype has more than one count but fewer than ten. The gene calls are TRBV6-6 and TRBJ2-1; TRBD2 agrees at 14 bases. CDR3 length equals 17 residues. The J segment lost 9 bases and the V segment lost 5 bases, leaving 12 bases of the junction unmatched. The V gene's germline CDR1 is MNHNY and CDR2 SVGAGI (reference sequence). The CDR3 region is CASSDPTSGGAFGEQFF. The CDR3 bases are TGTGCCAGCAGTGACCCGACTAGCGGGGGGGCCTTCGGTGAGCAGTTCTTC.

As for this clonotype: With a much larger clone just one base away, this may be a read error. In nucleotides, the CDR3 is TGTGCCAGCAGCAGACCGCAGCGGGAGCTCGTTAGACACGCCTACGATGAGCAGTTCTTC. Its protein is CASSRPQRELVRHAYDEQFF. The rearrangement joins TRBV7-9 to TRBJ2-1, with 8 positions matching TRBD2. Germline V gene sequence: CDR1 SEHNR, CDR2 FQNEAQ (reference sequence). This CDR3 comprises 20 residues. The full variable domain, completed using reference TRBV7-9 and TRBJ2-1, is DTGVSQNPRHKITKRGQNVTFRCDPISEHNRLYWYRQTLGQGPEFLTYFQNEAQLEKSRLLSDRFSAERPKGSFSTLEIQRTEQGDSAMYLCASSRPQRELVRHAYDEQFFGPGTRLTVL.

The table lists this clonotype with a count of one. This rearrangement joins TRBV6-8 to TRBJ2-1; 11 nucleotides agree with TRBD1. With V trimmed by 0 bases and J by 0 bases, 4 bases remained unmatched. The germline gives CDR1 MNHGY, CDR2 SAAAGT. The CDR3 is made up of 18 amino acids. The CDR3 loop reads CASSYSRTGGYSYNEQFF. Written as DNA, the CDR3 is TGTGCCAGCAGTTACTCGAGGACAGGGGGCTACTCCTACAATGAGCAGTTCTTC.

This clonotype was seen a handful of times. V and J are TRBV12-3 or TRBV12-4 and TRBJ2-3, with 10 nucleotides matching TRBD1. Trimming took 7 bases from V and 2 from J; bases not matched to a gene: 3. This CDR3 has 14 amino acids. CDR3 protein: CASTGTGDTDTQYF. DNA of the CDR3: TGTGCCAGCACTGGGACAGGGGACACAGATACGCAGTATTTT.